The rows below give T cell receptor beta chains drawn from one sample of a study of memory CD8 T cells in hepatitis C reinfection. Sequencing used immunoSEQ multiplex PCR; TCRdb keeps in-frame clones, though not all of them. The sample shows tens of thousands of clones, about 90% of them seen only once. Sequenced input: naive CD8+ T cells sorted from blood. These receptors originate from a man aged 18 to 35 with hepatitis C virus infection. The conserved cysteine and the conserved F or W are not part of the CDR3 here. Fields, in order: V gene, J gene, clone size, CDR3 protein. Size is stated for part of the rows, as once, few or many counts, or as a class when the clone is expanded.

TRBV7-9	TRBJ1-5	.	ASSRTGSNQPQH
TRBV5-1	TRBJ1-1	few	ASSKGQGKTEAF
TRBV4-3	TRBJ2-3	once	ASSQEGTGGTDTQY
TRBV19	TRBJ2-1	.	ASSIEDRRTSSSYNEQF
TRBV2	TRBJ1-6	.	ASIPGQGFMGSPLH
TRBV27	TRBJ1-1	few	ASSSSEGAKAF
TRBV28	.	.	ASAQGAAYEQY
TRBV6-1	TRBJ2-3	.	ASSAPLRGVTDTQY
TRBV4-3	TRBJ2-7	.	ASSHPGQGFEQY
TRBV11-2	TRBJ2-5	.	ASSLEASGGSQY
TRBV28	.	.	ASRGNRDPYEQY
TRBV27	TRBJ2-1	.	ASSPRLAGVNEQF
TRBV27	TRBJ1-1	.	ASSVQGMNTEAF
TRBV27	TRBJ1-2	.	ASSLLVPGQGDGYT